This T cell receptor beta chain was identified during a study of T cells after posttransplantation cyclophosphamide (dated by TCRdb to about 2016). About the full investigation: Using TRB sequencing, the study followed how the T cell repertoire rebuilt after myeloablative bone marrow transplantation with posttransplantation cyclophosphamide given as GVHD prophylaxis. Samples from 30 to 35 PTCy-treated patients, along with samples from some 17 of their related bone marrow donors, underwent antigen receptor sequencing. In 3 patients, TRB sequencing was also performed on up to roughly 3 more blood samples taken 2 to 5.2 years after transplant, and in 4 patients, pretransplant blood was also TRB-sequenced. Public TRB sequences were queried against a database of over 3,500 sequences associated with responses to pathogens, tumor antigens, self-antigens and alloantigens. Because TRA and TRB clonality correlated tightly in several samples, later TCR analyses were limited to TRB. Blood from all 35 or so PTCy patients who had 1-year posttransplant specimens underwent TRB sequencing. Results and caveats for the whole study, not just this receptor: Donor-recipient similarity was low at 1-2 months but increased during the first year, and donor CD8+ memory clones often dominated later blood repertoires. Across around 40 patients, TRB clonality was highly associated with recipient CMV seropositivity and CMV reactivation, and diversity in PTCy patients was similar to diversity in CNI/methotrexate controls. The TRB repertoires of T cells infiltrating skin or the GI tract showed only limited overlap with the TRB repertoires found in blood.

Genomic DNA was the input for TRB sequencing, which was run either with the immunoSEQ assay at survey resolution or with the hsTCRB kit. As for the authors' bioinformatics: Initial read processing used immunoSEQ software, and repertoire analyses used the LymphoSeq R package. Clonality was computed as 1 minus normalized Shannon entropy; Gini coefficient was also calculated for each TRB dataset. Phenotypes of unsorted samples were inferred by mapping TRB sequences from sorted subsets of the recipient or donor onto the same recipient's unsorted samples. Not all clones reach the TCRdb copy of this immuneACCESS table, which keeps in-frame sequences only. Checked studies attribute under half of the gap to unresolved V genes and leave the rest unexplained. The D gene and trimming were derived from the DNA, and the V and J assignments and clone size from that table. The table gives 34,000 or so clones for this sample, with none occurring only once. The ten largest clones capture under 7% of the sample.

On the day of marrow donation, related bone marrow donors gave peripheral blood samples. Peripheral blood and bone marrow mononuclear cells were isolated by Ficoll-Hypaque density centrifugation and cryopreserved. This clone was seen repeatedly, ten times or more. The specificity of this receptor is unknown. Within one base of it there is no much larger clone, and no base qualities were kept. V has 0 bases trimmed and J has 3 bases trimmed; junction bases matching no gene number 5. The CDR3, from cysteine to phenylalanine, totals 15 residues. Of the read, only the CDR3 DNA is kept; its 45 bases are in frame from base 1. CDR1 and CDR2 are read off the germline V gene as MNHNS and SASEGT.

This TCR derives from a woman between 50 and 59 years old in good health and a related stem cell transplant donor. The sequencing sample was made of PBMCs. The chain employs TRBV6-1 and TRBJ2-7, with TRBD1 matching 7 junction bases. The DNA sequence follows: TGTGCCAGCAGTGAAGCAGGGGGCCAAGGCTACGAGCAGTACTTC. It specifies CASSEAGGQGYEQYF.